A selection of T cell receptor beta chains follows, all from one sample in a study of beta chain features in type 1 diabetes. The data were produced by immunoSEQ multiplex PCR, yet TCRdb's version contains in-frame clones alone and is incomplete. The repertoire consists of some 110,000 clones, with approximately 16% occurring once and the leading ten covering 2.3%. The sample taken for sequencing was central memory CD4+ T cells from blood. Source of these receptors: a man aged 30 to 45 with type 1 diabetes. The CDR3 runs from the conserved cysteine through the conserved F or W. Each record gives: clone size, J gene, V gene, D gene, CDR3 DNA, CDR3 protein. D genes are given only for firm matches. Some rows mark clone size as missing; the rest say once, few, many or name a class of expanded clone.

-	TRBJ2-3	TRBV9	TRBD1	TGTGCCAGCAGCGTCTCGACAGGGGGCAGAGATACGCAGTATTTT	CASSVSTGGRDTQYF
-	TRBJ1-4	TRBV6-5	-	TGTGCCAGCAGAACGGGCACGGGTGAAAAACTGTTTTTT	CASRTGTGEKLFF
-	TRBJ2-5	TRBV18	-	TGTGCCAGCTCACCACTGGGGGAGACCCAGTACTTC	CASSPLGETQYF
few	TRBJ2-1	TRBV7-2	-	TGTGCCAGCACCAACCGGGGGTCAAACTACAATGAGCAGTTCTTC	CASTNRGSNYNEQFF
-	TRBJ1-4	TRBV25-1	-	TGTGCCAGCAGCCCAAGGACAGTAACTAATGAAAAACTGTTTTTT	CASSPRTVTNEKLFF
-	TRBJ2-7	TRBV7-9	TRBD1	TGTGCCAGCAGCCTGCAGGGGGACGAAAGTGACGAGCAGTACTTC	CASSLQGDESDEQYF
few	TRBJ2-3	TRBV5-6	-	TGTGCCAGCAGCTTGCTGACGGACAGCACAGATACGCAGTATTTT	CASSLLTDSTDTQYF
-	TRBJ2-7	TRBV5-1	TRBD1	TGCGCCAGCAGCCAGGGACAGGGGGCGACGTACGAGCAGTACTTC	CASSQGQGATYEQYF
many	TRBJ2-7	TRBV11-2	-	TGTGCCAGCAGCTCAAACCCTATGACTGGGGGCCAGTCCTACGAGCAGTACTTC	CASSSNPMTGGQSYEQYF
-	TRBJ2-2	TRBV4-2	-	TGTGCCAGCAGCCAAGGGGACGGCGGATCGCCCGGGGAGCTGTTTTTT	CASSQGDGGSPGELFF
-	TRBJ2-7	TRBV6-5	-	TGTGCCAGCAGTTACTCGGACAGTACCTCCTACGAGCAGTACTTC	CASSYSDSTSYEQYF
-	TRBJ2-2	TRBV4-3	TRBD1	TGCGCCAGCAGCCAAGCCCGGGACAGCGAGAACACCGGGGAGCTGTTTTTT	CASSQARDSENTGELFF
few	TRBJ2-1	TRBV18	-	TGTGCCAGCTCACCACCAGCGAGGGCCAATGAGCAGTTCTTC	CASSPPARANEQFF
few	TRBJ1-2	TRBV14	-	TGTGCCAGCAGCCAAGACAGGGTTGCCTATGGCTACACCTTC	CASSQDRVAYGYTF
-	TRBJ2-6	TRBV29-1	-	TGCAGCGTTGAAGATGGTGGCACCGAAACCATCTCTGGGGCCAACGTCCTGACTTTC	CSVEDGGTETISGANVLTF
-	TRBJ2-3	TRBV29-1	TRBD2	TGCAGCGTGGGCGGGCCAGCGGGGGAAGCGGATACGCAGTATTTT	CSVGGPAGEADTQYF
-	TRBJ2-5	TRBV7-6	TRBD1	TGTGCCAGCAGCTTAGGGACAGGGGGCGAGACCCAGTACTTC	CASSLGTGGETQYF
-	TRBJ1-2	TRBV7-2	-	TGTGCCAGCAGCTTTTCTAACTATGGCTACACCTTC	CASSFSNYGYTF
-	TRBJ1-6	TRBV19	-	TGTGCCACTGCTCCACCGCAAGGGGGATCCTATAATTCACCCCTCCACTTT	CATAPPQGGSYNSPLHF
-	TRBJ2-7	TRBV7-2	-	TGTGCCAGCAGCTTACCAACGGGACATCCCCTCAGCTCCTACGAGCAGTACTTC	CASSLPTGHPLSSYEQYF
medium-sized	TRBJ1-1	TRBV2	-	TGTGCCAGCAGCGCAGGGGAGTGGAAAGCTTTCTTT	CASSAGEWKAFF
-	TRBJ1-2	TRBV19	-	TGTGCCAGTAGTATATACAGCAACTATGGCTACACCTTC	CASSIYSNYGYTF
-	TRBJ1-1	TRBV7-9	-	TGTGCCAGCAGCAGTAGGCCTGAAGCTTTCTTT	CASSSRPEAFF
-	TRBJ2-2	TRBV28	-	TGTGCCAGCAGTTTTCTCGCGGGGAGCACCGGGGAGCTGTTTTTT	CASSFLAGSTGELFF
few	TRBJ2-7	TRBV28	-	TGTGCCAGCAGTTTCGGAGGGGGCTACACCCACGAGCAGTACTTC	CASSFGGGYTHEQYF
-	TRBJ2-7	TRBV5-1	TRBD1	TGCGCCAGCAGTTCACCCGGGACAGGGCACGACGAGCAGTACTTC	CASSSPGTGHDEQYF
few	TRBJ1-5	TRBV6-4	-	TGTGCCAGCAGTGACGAGGGGGGCGCGAGCAATCAGCCCCAGCATTTT	CASSDEGGASNQPQHF
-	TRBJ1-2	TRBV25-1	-	TGTGCCAGCAGTGGGGGGGACTATGGCTACACCTTC	CASSGGDYGYTF
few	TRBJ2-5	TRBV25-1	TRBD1	TGTGCCAGCAGTCAATCTGGACAGGGGCGGGAGACCCAGTACTTC	CASSQSGQGRETQYF
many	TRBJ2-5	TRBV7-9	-	TGTGCCAGCAGCGAAGAGTGGGAGACCCAGTACTTC	CASSEEWETQYF
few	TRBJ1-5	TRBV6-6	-	TGTGCCAGCACCCCAGTCCTTAGCAATCAGCCCCAGCATTTT	CASTPVLSNQPQHF
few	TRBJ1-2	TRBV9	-	TGTGCCAGCAGCCTCAGGGCAGGGTCCTATGGCTACACCTTC	CASSLRAGSYGYTF
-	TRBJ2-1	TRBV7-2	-	TGTGCCAGCAGCTTAGATCTCAGCTCCTACAATGAGCAGTTCTTC	CASSLDLSSYNEQFF
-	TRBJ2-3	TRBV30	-	TGTGCCTGGAGTACAGGGTTGGATACGCAGTATTTT	CAWSTGLDTQYF
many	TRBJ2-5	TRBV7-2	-	TGTGCCAGCAGCTCCCAGGGGACGGAGACCCAGTACTTC	CASSSQGTETQYF
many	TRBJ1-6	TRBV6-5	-	TGTGCCAGCAGTTACCGGGTGTATTCACCCCTCCACTTT	CASSYRVYSPLHF
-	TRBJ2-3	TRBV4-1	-	TGCGCCAGCAGCCAAGGACCCTCCAGAAACACAGATACGCAGTATTTT	CASSQGPSRNTDTQYF